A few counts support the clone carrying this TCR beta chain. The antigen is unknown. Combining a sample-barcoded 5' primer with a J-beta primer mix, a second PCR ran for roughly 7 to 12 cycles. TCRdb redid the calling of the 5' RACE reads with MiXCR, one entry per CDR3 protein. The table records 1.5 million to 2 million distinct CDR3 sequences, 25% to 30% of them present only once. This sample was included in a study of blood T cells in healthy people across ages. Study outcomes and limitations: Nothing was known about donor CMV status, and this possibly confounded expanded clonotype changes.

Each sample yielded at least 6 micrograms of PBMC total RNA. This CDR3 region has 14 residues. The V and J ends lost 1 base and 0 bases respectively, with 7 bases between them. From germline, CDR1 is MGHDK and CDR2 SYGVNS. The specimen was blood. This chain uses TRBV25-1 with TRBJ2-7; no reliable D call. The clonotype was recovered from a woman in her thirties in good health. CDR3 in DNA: TGTGCCAGCAGTGAATTACAGAGCTCCTACGAGCAGTACTTC. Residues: CASSELQSSYEQYF.